The clone carrying this TCR beta chain was observed a few times. Antigen unknown. Germline lookup yields CDR1 SGHNT and CDR2 YENEEA. V lost 5 bases, J lost 3 bases, and 8 bases stayed unmatched. This CDR3 has 16 residues. TCRdb independently ran MiXCR on the reads; one entry per CDR3 protein. This sample has about 830,000 distinct CDR3 sequences, with over 25% found just once. The source of the sample is a study of T cell repertoires in cytomegalovirus infection. This material consisted of cultured CD8+ T cells from PBMCs, taken from culture after CMV antigen stimulation. V gene TRBV11-3 combines with J gene TRBJ2-1; 9 bases match TRBD1. The clonotype originates from a human donor in good health (CMV status not recorded). Some clones in this sample may be carry-over from other donors' samples. CDR3 sequence reads: CASSQAGQGRYNEQFF. CDR3 nucleotides: TGTGCCAGCAGCCAAGCGGGACAGGGACGCTACAATGAGCAGTTCTTC. Drawing the rest from reference TRBV11-3 and TRBJ2-1, the complete variable domain is EAGVVQSPRYKIIEKKQPVAFWCNPISGHNTLYWYLQNLGQGPELLIRYENEEAVDDSQLPKDRFSAERLKGVDSTLKIQPAELGDSAVYLCASSQAGQGRYNEQFFGPGTRLTVL.